This T cell receptor beta chain stems from a study of T-cell reconstitution after alpha-beta-depleted transplantation in children. This clonotype came up a few times. Trimming removed 6 bases at V and 0 bases at J, with 21 bases between. Germline V gene lookup returns CDR1 MNHNS and CDR2 SASEGT. The CDR3 contains 19 residues. Unique molecular identifiers were incorporated when the TCRbeta library was constructed. TCRdb reanalysed the PCR reads using MiXCR and keeps one entry per CDR3 protein. This repertoire shows 200,000 to 250,000 distinct CDR3 sequences, 8% to 10% found once; its top ten account for about 6%.

The gene calls are TRBV6-1 and TRBJ2-6; D may correspond to TRBD1 or TRBD2 (5 bases each). This clonotype was obtained from a human donor who donated a stem cell graft to a child with acute lymphoblastic leukemia. The material was PBMCs from the stem cell graft donor, obtained from the stem cell graft. CDR3 loop: CASSKGPGPVYSGANVLTF. The CDR3 DNA follows: TGTGCCAGCAGCAAGGGACCGGGGCCGGTCTACTCTGGGGCCAACGTCCTGACTTTC.